One and the same sample provided the 16 T cell receptor beta chains below, sequenced in a study of blood T cell repertoires in COVID-19. TCRdb keeps only in-frame clones here, not all; method: immunoSEQ multiplex PCR. The table shows over 100,000 clones, with 85% to 90% occurring only once. Material: peripheral blood. The receptors derive from a human donor in a cohort sampled during active COVID-19.

The chain employs TRBV2 and TRBJ2-5; D gene uncertain. The CDR3 length is 13 residues. Germline loops: CDR1 SNHLY, CDR2 FYNNEI. V was pared by 10 bases and J by 5 bases, with 17 bases between. The CDR3 loop is CATQAVPAETQYF. CDR3 nucleotide sequence: TGTGCCACCCAGGCAGTGCCTGCCGAGACCCAGTACTTC.

The genes are TRBV3-1 (or the pseudogene TRBV3-2) and TRBJ2-7; the D gene is possibly TRBD2 (6 bases). V lost 0 bases and J lost 9, with 27 bases in between. From germline, CDR1 is LGHDT and CDR2 YNNKEL (reference sequence). This CDR3 has 18 residues. Here the CDR3 reads CASSQEYDFRTRDFAQYF. The CDR3 DNA reads TGTGCCAGCAGCCAAGAGTATGATTTTCGTACCAGGGACTTCGCGCAGTACTTC.

This clone was detected only once. V gene TRBV28 combines with J gene TRBJ2-5; 10 bases agree with TRBD2. The junction had 11 bases not matched to a gene; V was cut back by 7 bases and J by 6 bases. CDR3 length: 15 residues. Germline V gene lookup returns CDR1 MDHEN and CDR2 SYDVKM. The CDR3 region is CASIRLAGESKTQYF. CDR3 bases: TGTGCCAGCATCCGCCTAGCGGGAGAGTCGAAGACCCAGTACTTC.

This clone was counted only a few times. The V gene is TRBV2, the J gene TRBJ1-1; 12 nucleotides agree with TRBD1. The germline gives CDR1 SNHLY, CDR2 FYNNEI. The junction had 7 bases not matched to a gene; V was cut back by 6 bases and J by 8 bases. The CDR3 is made up of 14 amino acids. CDR3 sequence reads: CASREGQGALEAFF. The CDR3 DNA sequence: TGTGCCAGCAGGGAGGGACAGGGGGCACTCGAAGCTTTCTTT.

The chain carries TRBV6-1 and TRBJ1-1; D unclear. The germline V gene has CDR1 MNHNS and CDR2 SASEGT. The CDR3 is made up of 12 amino acids. V lost 3 bases and J lost 7, with 9 bases in between. DNA of the CDR3: TGTGCCAGCAGTGACCCGCCGGGTGAAGCTTTCTTT. It is translated as CASSDPPGEAFF.

This chain links TRBV6-1 with TRBJ1-1; D remains unclear. The CDR3 is made up of 13 amino acids. V shed 3 bases and J shed 0 bases, with 5 bases lying between them. In germline, CDR1 is MNHNS, CDR2 SASEGT. CDR3: CASSENMNTEAFF. CDR3 DNA: TGTGCCAGCAGTGAGAACATGAACACTGAAGCTTTCTTT.

In this sample, this clone turned up once. This rearrangement joins TRBV18 to TRBJ1-1; TRBD1 matches 7 bases. CDR1 is KGHSH and CDR2 is LQKENI in the germline V gene. The CDR3 is 14 amino acids. V shed 6 bases, J shed 3 bases, and the junction held 7 bases outside the gene matches. Here the CDR3 reads CASSPRTGDTEAFF. The CDR3, as DNA: TGTGCCAGCTCTCCCCGGACAGGAGACACTGAAGCTTTCTTT.

The V gene is TRBV7-2, the J gene TRBJ2-5; TRBD2 aligns across 14 bases. The CDR3 is 16 amino acids. V shed 6 bases, J shed 1 base, and the junction held 4 bases outside the gene matches. Germline CDR1 and CDR2: SGHTA and FQGNSA. The CDR3 protein is CASSWTSGGPQETQYF. The CDR3 nucleotides read TGTGCCAGCAGTTGGACTAGCGGGGGGCCCCAAGAGACCCAGTACTTC.

V and J are TRBV4-1 and TRBJ2-7; TRBD2 matches at 13 bases. This CDR3 has 18 amino acids. Germline trimming cut 2 bases from V and 2 bases from J; bases unmatched to any gene: 9. Per germline, CDR1 MGHRA and CDR2 YSYEKL. CDR3 DNA: TGCGCCAGCAGCCAAACGACTAGCGGGAGGATCAACGCCTACGAGCAGTACTTC. Residues: CASSQTTSGRINAYEQYF.

DNA for the CDR3: TGTGCCAGCAGTTTATCGACTTTTCGGACAGATCCTCCCTACAATGAGCAGTTCTTC. Translation gives CASSLSTFRTDPPYNEQFF. V and J are TRBV27 and TRBJ2-1; D is possibly TRBD1 (6 bases). Germline CDR1 and CDR2: MNHEY and SMNVEV (reference sequence). CDR3 length equals 19 residues. V was pared by 0 bases and J by 2 bases, with 20 bases between.

V and J are TRBV21-1 and TRBJ2-2; the D call of TRBD1 is as the table states it, not checked on the DNA. TRBV21-1 counts as a pseudogene. The CDR3 extends over 16 amino acids. CDR3 in DNA: TGTGCCAGCAGCGAAGAAGACAGGGGGCAGGGCGGGGAGCTGTTTTTT. Translated: CASSEEDRGQGGELFF.

V and J are TRBV28 and TRBJ1-2; D remains ambiguous. Germline V CDR1 and CDR2: MDHEN, SYDVKM. The V end lost 7 bases, the J end lost 5 bases, and 14 bases lay between the germline ends. This CDR3 is built from 13 residues. The CDR3 loop is CASKTGGLYGYTF. CDR3 nucleotides: TGTGCCAGCAAAACGGGCGGACTTTATGGCTACACCTTC.

The chain joins TRBV7-8 to TRBJ2-1, with 8 nucleotides matching TRBD2. The CDR3 totals 19 residues. The germline CDR1 and CDR2 sequences are SGHVS and FQNEAQ. The V and J ends lost 1 base and 0 bases, in that order; junction bases with no gene match: 11. DNA for the CDR3: TGTGCCAGCAGCTTAGAACCCCCGGGACTAGGGAGCTCCTACAATGAGCAGTTCTTC. It encodes CASSLEPPGLGSSYNEQFF.

CDR3 sequence reads: CARWGLRYGYTF. In DNA, the CDR3 is TGCGCCCGCTGGGGACTTCGCTATGGCTACACCTTC. The rearrangement joins TRBV23-1 to TRBJ1-2; D is perhaps TRBD1 (5 bases). TRBV23-1 is labeled an ORF, and its function is uncertain. This CDR3 spans 12 amino acids. V was trimmed by 11 bases and J by 4 bases, leaving 14 bases between them.

The chain carries TRBV7-9 and TRBJ1-4, with D uncertain. This CDR3 region has 14 residues. The V gene lost 1 base and the J gene lost 7 bases, with 10 bases spanning the gap. CDR1 SEHNR and CDR2 FQNEAQ come from the germline V gene (reference sequence). The CDR3 here is CASSLGAGGEKLFF. The CDR3 nucleotides are TGTGCCAGCAGCTTAGGGGCGGGTGGTGAAAAACTGTTTTTT.

V gene TRBV27 combines with J gene TRBJ2-5; TRBD2 agrees at 8 bases. The V and J ends lost 6 bases and 5 bases, in that order; junction bases with no gene match: 5. From germline, CDR1 is MNHEY and CDR2 SMNVEV (reference sequence). The CDR3 length is 13 residues. CDR3 in amino acids: CASSGGGTETQYF. CDR3 nucleotide sequence: TGTGCCAGCAGCGGGGGGGGTACGGAGACCCAGTACTTC.